There are a few counts of the clone carrying this T cell receptor beta chain. Antigen: not known. Time point here: patch test 3, about 24 weeks after DPC sensitization. Specified treatment: therapeutic diphenylcyclopropenone sensitization with weekly scalp DPC. Original methodology: A per-sample median of about 100,000 TCRs was observed, with counts ranging from about 23,224 to 690,600. TCRdb re-called the RACE reads through MiXCR, storing one row per CDR3 protein. The authors' filters were not applied to this entry. The sample contains over 70,000 distinct CDR3 sequences, about a tenth of which appear only once. The data were obtained in a study of human T cells and chemical hapten exposure. General observations from the study: More PT1 expanded TCRs went with higher patch test scores.

This TCR derives from a woman aged 30 to 39 with alopecia areata. Some clones in this sample may be carry-over from other donors' samples. Source: whole blood, taken in connection with sensitization to the hapten diphenylcyclopropenone (DPC).

Here the CDR3 reads CASSSARSEQYF. The CDR3 DNA sequence: TGCGCCAGCAGCTCCGCCCGGAGCGAGCAGTACTTC. The chain is built from TRBV5-1 and TRBJ2-7; D is unclear. V lost 3 bases, J lost 6 bases, and 10 bases lay in between. Germline CDR1 and CDR2: SGHRS and YFSETQ. The CDR3 has 12 residues.